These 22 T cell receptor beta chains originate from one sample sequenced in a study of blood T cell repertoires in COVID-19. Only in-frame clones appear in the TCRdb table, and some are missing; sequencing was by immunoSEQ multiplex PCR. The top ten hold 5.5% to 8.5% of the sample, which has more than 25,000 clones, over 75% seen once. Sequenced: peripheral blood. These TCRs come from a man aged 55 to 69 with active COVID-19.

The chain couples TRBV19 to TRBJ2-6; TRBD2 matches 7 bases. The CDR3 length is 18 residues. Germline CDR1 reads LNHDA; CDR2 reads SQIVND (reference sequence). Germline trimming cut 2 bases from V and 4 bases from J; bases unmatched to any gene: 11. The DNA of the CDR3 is TGTGCCAGTAGTATAAGGGAGGGGTTCGTCGCCGGGGCCAACGTCCTGACTTTC. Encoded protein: CASSIREGFVAGANVLTF.

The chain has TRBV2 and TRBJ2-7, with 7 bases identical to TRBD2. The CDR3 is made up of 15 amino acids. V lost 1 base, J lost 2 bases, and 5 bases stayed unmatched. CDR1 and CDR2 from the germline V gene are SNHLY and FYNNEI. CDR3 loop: CASSEVRDYTYEQYV. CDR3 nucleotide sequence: TGTGCCAGCAGTGAAGTTCGGGACTATACCTACGAGCAGTACGTC.

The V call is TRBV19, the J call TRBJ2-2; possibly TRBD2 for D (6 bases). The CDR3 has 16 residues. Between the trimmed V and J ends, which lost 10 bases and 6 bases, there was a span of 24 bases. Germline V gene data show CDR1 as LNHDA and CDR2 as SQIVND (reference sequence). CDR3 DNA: TGTGCCACCGCGAGGGTATGGGCGGGAAGATCCGGGGAGCTGTTTTTT. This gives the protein CATARVWAGRSGELFF. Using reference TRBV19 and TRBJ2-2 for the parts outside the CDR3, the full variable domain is DGGITQSPKYLFRKEGQNVTLSCEQNLNHDAMYWYRQDPGQGLRLIYYSQIVNDFQKGDIAEGYSVSREKKESFPLTVTSAQKNPTAFYLCATARVWAGRSGELFFGEGSRLTVL.

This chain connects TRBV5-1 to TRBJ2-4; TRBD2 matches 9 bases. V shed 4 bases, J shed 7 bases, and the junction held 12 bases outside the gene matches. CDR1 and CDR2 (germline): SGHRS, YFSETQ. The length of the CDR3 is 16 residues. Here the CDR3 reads CASSGSSGTTGNIQYF. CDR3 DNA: TGCGCCAGCAGCGGGTCTAGCGGGACGACAGGGAACATTCAGTACTTC.

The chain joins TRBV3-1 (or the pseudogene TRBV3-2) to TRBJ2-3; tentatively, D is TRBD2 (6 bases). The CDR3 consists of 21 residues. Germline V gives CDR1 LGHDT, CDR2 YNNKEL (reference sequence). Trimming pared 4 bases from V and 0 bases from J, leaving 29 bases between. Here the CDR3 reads CASSRRTTGRYAAKSTDTQYF. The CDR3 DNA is TGTGCCAGCAGCCGCCGGACTACAGGTCGTTATGCAGCGAAAAGCACAGATACGCAGTATTTT.

The CDR3 nucleotides are TGTGCCAGCAGCTTGAAGGGGGCTCAGCCCCAGCATTTT. The encoded protein is CASSLKGAQPQHF. This rearrangement joins TRBV5-5 to TRBJ1-5; 7 bases are shared with TRBD1. Unmatched junction bases numbered 1, after V lost 1 base and J lost 6 bases. CDR1 is SGHKS and CDR2 is YYEKEE in the germline V gene (reference sequence). The CDR3 covers 13 residues.

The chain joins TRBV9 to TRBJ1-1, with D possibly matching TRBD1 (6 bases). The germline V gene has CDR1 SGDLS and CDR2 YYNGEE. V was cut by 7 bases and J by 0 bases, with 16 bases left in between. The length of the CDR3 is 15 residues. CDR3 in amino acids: CASGTGLTMNTEAFF. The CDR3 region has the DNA TGTGCCAGCGGCACAGGGTTAACCATGAACACTGAAGCTTTCTTT.

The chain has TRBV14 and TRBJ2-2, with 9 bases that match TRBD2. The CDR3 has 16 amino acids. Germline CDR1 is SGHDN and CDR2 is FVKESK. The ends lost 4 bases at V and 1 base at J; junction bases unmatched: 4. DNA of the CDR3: TGTGCCAGCAGCCGTTTACTAGCGGGGAACACCGGGGAGCTGTTTTTT. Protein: CASSRLLAGNTGELFF.

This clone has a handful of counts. The CDR3 spells CASSLAAGNREQYF. CDR3 in DNA: TGTGCCAGCAGCTTAGCTGCGGGAAATCGCGAGCAGTACTTC. The gene calls are TRBV7-8 and TRBJ2-7; D is possibly TRBD2 (6 bases). With 0 bases removed from V and 6 bases from J, the gap between germline ends came to 12 bases. The CDR3 totals 14 residues. Germline V gene sequence: CDR1 SGHVS, CDR2 FQNEAQ.

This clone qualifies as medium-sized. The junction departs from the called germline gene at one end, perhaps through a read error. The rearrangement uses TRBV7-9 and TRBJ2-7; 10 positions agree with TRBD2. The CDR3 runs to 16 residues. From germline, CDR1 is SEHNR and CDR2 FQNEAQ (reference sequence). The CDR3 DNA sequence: TGTGCCAGCAGTTTAGCGGGAGGAGGGACTCGCTACGAGCAGTACTTC. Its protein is CASSLAGGGTRYEQYF. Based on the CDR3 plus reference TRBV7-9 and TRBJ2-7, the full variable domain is DTGVSQNPRHKITKRGQNVTFRCDPISEHNRLYWYRQTLGQGPEFLTYFQNEAQLEKSRLLSDRFSAERPKGSFSTLEIQRTEQGDSAMYLCASSLAGGGTRYEQYFGPGTRLTVT.

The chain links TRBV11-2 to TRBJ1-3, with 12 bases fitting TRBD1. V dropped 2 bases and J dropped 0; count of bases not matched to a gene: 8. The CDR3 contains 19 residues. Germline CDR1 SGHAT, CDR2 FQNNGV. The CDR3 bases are TGTGCCAGCAGCTTAACCGGGACAGGGGGCGATAACTCTGGAAACACCATATATTTT. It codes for CASSLTGTGGDNSGNTIYF.

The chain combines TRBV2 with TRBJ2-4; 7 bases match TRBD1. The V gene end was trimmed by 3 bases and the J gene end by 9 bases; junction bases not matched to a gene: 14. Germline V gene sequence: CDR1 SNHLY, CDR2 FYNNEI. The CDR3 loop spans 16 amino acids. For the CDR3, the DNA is TGTGCCAGCAGTGAGTCCCAAACAGGGGCCCGGAGCATTCAGTACTTC. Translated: CASSESQTGARSIQYF.

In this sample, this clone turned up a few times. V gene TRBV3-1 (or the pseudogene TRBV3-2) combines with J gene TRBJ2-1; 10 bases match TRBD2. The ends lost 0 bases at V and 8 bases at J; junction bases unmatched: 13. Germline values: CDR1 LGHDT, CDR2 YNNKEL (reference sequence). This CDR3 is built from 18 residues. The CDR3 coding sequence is TGTGCCAGCAGCCAAGAGGTGTGGAAGGGACTAGCGTTCCATGAGCAGTTCTTC. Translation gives CASSQEVWKGLAFHEQFF.

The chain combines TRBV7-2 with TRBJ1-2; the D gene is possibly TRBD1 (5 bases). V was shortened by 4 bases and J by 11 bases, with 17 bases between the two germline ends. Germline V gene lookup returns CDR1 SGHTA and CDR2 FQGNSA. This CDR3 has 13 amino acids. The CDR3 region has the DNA TGTGCCAGCAGCTCCCGCCCGGGGGGGGGATACACCTTC. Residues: CASSSRPGGGYTF.

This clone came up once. CDR3 DNA: TGCGCCAGCAGCCGTGGACTAGCGGGTGAGCAGTTCTTC. Translation: CASSRGLAGEQFF. The chain combines TRBV5-1 with TRBJ2-1; TRBD2 matches at 11 bases. The V gene's germline CDR1 is SGHRS and CDR2 YFSETQ. V dropped 4 bases and J dropped 9; count of bases not matched to a gene: 3. The CDR3 contains 13 residues.

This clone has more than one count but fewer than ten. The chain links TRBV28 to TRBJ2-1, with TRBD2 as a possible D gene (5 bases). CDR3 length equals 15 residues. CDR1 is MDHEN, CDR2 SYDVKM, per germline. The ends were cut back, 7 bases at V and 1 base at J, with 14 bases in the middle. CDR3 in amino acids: CASMRAPRSYNEQFF. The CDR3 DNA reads TGTGCCAGCATGAGGGCACCCCGTTCCTACAATGAGCAGTTCTTC.

The CDR3 spells CASSSGGTSGSETQYF. Written as DNA, the CDR3 is TGTGCCAGCAGCTCGGGAGGGACTAGCGGGAGTGAGACCCAGTACTTC. The chain joins TRBV5-4 to TRBJ2-5; 14 nucleotides agree with TRBD2. The ends lost 3 bases at V and 5 bases at J; junction bases unmatched: 6. CDR3 size: 16 residues. Germline V gene data show CDR1 as SGHNT and CDR2 as YYREEE (reference sequence).

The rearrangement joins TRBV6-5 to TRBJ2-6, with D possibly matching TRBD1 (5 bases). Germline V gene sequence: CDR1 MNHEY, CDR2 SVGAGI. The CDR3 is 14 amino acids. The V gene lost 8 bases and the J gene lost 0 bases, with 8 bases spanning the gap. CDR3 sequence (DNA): TGTGCCAGCGTGGGGCTCTCTGGGGCCAACGTCCTGACTTTC. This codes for CASVGLSGANVLTF.

CDR3 DNA: TGTGCCAGCAGCCAAGTGGCTAGGGGGACCCAGTACTTC. Translated, it gives CASSQVARGTQYF. The J gene is TRBJ2-5, the V gene TRBV14; the D gene is possibly TRBD1 (5 bases). The CDR3 spans 13 residues. V was pared by 1 base and J by 7 bases, with 10 bases between. Germline-derived CDR1 and CDR2 are SGHDN and FVKESK.

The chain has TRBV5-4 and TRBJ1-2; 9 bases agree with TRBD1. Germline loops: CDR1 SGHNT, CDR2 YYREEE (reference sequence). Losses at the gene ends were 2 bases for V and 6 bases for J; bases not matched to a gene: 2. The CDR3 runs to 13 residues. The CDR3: CASSFRTGDGYTF. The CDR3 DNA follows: TGTGCCAGCAGCTTCCGGACAGGGGATGGCTACACCTTC.

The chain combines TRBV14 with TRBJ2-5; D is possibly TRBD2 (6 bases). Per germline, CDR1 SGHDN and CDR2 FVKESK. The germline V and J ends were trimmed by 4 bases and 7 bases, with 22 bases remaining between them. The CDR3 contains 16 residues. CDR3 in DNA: TGTGCCAGCAGCCCGCGACTTCCGGGCCACGGGGGGACCCAGTACTTC. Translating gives CASSPRLPGHGGTQYF.

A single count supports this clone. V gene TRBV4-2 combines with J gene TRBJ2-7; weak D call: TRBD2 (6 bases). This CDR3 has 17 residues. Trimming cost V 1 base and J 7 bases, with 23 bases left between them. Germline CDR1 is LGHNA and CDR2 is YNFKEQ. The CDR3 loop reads CASSQAATAPGVREQYF. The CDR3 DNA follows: TGTGCCAGCAGCCAAGCCGCAACGGCTCCGGGAGTGAGGGAGCAGTACTTC.